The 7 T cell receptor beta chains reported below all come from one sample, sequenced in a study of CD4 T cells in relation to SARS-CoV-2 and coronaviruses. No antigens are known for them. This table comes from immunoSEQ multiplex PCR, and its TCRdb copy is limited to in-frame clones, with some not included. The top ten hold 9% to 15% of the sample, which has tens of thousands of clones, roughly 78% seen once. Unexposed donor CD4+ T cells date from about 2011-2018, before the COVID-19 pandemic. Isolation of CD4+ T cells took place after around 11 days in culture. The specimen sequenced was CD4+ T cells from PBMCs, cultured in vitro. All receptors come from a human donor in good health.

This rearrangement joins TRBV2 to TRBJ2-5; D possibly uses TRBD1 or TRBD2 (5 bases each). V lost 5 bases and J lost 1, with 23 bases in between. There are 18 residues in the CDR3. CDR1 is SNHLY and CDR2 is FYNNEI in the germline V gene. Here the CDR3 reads CASSLPGSSGRPQETQYF. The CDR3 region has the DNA TGTGCCAGCAGTCTACCGGGCTCCTCGGGGCGACCCCAAGAGACCCAGTACTTC.

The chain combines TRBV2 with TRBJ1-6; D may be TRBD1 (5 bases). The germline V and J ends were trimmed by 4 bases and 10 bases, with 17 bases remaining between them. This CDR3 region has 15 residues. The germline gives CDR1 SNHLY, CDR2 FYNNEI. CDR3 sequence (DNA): TGTGCCAGCAGTGGCAGCAGGGTTGGCGGATCACCCCTCCACTTT. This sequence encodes CASSGSRVGGSPLHF.

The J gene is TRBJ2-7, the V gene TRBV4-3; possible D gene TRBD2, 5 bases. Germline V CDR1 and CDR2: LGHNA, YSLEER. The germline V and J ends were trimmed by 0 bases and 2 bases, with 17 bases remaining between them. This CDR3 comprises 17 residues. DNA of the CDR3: TGCGCCAGCAGCCAAGATTGGGGAATAGCGACCACCTACGAGCAGTACTTC. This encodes CASSQDWGIATTYEQYF.

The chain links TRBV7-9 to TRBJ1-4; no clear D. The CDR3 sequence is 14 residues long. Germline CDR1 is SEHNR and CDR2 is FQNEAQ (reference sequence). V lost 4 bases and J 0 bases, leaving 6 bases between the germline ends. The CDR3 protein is CASSSRATNEKLFF. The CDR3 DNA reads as TGTGCCAGCAGCTCCCGGGCAACTAATGAAAAACTGTTTTTT.

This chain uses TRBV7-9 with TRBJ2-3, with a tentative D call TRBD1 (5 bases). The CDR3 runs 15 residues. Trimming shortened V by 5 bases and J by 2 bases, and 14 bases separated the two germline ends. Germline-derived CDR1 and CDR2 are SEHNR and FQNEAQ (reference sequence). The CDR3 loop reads CASSQDNPYTDTQYF. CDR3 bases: TGTGCCAGCAGCCAGGACAACCCCTACACAGATACGCAGTATTTT.

CDR3 coding DNA: TGCGCCAGCAGCTCGGCAACGGGGGAGACCCAGTACTTC. Translating it yields CASSSATGETQYF. The gene calls are TRBV5-1 and TRBJ2-5, with D tentatively TRBD2 (5 bases). The CDR3 loop spans 13 amino acids. The V gene lost 3 bases and the J gene lost 5 bases, with 11 bases spanning the gap. Germline V gene lookup returns CDR1 SGHRS and CDR2 YFSETQ.

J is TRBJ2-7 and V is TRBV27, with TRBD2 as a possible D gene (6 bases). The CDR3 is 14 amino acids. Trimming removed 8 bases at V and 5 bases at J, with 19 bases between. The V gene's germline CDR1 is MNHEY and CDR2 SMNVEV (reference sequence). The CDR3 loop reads CASSQYAGRNEQYF. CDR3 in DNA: TGTGCCAGCTCGCAATATGCAGGGAGGAACGAGCAGTACTTC.